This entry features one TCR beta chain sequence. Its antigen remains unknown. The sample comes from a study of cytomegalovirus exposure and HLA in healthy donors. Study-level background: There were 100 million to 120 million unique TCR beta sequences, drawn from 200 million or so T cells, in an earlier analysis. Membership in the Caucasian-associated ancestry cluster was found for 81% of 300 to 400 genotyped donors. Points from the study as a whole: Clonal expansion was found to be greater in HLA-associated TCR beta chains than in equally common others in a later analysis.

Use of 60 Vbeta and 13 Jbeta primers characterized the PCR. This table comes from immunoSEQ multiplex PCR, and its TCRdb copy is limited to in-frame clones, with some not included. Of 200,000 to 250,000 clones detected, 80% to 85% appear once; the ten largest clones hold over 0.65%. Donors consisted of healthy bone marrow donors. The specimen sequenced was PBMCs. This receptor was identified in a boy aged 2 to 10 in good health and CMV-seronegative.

The DNA of the CDR3 is TGTGCCAGCAGTGAAGTGACCCCACGGGGGACCCAGTACTTC. It specifies CASSEVTPRGTQYF. This sequence joins TRBV2 and TRBJ2-5, with D perhaps TRBD2 (5 bases). The CDR3 extends over 14 amino acids. V lost 1 base, J lost 7 bases, and 13 bases lay in between. Germline CDR1 SNHLY, CDR2 FYNNEI.